This TCR beta chain was recovered during a study of Ad26.COV2.S vaccination and SARS-CoV-2 variants. At the level of the study: The donor belonged to the COV1001 Ad26.COV2.S trial arm. Once, or twice with 56 days between doses, Ad26.COV2.S was given intramuscularly.

Sequenced by immunoSEQ multiplex PCR; TCRdb stores in-frame clones only, minus some. In the table there are about 400,000 clones, about 88% of which are singletons. The treatment denotes: around 19 received Ad26.COV2.S at low or high dose, single or two shots; 5 received placebo; per-sample allocation not given. Day 63 after the first vaccine or placebo injection was the time point for sampling. Aged 18-55 years, donor was enrolled in Boston in 2020. The V and J ends lost 1 base and 2 bases, in that order; junction bases with no gene match: 5. CDR3 length: 16 amino acids. Germline V gene sequence: CDR1 LGHNA, CDR2 YNFKEQ. On this clone itself: Its target is not known.

Findings and caveats of the study: Vaccinees reportedly had broad spike-specific CD8+ and CD4+ T cell responses.

This clonotype was sampled from a person aged 18 to 59 who received the Ad26.COV2.S COVID-19 vaccine or a placebo. This chain joins TRBV4-2 and TRBJ2-3; TRBD2 aligns across 8 bases. The source was peripheral blood, collected in a trial of Ad26.COV2.S vaccine versus placebo. The CDR3 is CASSQGAGGSTDTQYF. DNA for the CDR3: TGTGCCAGCAGCCAAGGTGCGGGAGGTTCCACAGATACGCAGTATTTT.